Presented here are 14 T cell receptor beta chains from one specimen sequenced in a study of blood T cell repertoires in COVID-19. Using immunoSEQ multiplex PCR, the repertoire was profiled, and TCRdb retains in-frame clones only, with some absent. This sample yields roughly 340,000 clones, of which 70% to 90% are seen a single time; 1.5% to 2.5% belongs to the top ten. Sequencing was carried out using PBMCs or T cells enriched from blood (not recorded which). These receptors were taken from a man aged 40-50 years in a cohort exposed to, infected with or recovered from COVID-19 (not recorded which).

The V call is TRBV28, the J call TRBJ1-2; no firm D call. CDR3 size: 16 residues. Germline CDR1 and CDR2: MDHEN and SYDVKM. The V end was cut by 4 bases, the J end by 1 base, with 16 bases between. The CDR3 loop is CASSSGRGFSNYGYTF. For the CDR3, the DNA is TGTGCCAGCAGTTCGGGCCGAGGGTTTAGTAACTATGGCTACACCTTC.

In its sample, this clone was seen a few times. This sequence joins TRBV4-2 and TRBJ2-1; 11 nucleotides line up with TRBD2. Per the germline V gene, CDR1 is LGHNA and CDR2 is YNFKEQ. V was pared by 0 bases and J by 0 bases, with 10 bases of the junction left unmatched. The CDR3 length is 20 residues. The CDR3 DNA sequence: TGTGCCAGCAGCCAAGAATCACTAGCGGGAGTCCGGGGCTCCTACAATGAGCAGTTCTTC. This encodes CASSQESLAGVRGSYNEQFF.

The chain carries TRBV7-2 and TRBJ1-1; D remains unclear. The CDR3 length is 13 residues. Germline V gene lookup returns CDR1 SGHTA and CDR2 FQGNSA. V dropped 2 bases and J dropped 0 bases, with 4 bases sitting between them. The CDR3 DNA follows: TGTGCCAGCAGCTTATTCGTGAACACTGAAGCTTTCTTT. Translated: CASSLFVNTEAFF.

This rearrangement joins TRBV6-5 to TRBJ1-1; 9 bases line up with TRBD1. This CDR3 spans 14 amino acids. Trimming removed 2 bases from V and 5 bases from J; junction bases left unmatched: 3. Germline CDR1 MNHEY, CDR2 SVGAGI. The CDR3 DNA follows: TGTGCCAGCAGTTACCGGACAGGGGAGACTGAAGCTTTCTTT. Protein: CASSYRTGETEAFF.

The chain couples TRBV19 to TRBJ1-1; tentatively, D is TRBD1 (6 bases). V lost 3 bases and J 4 bases, leaving 12 bases between the germline ends. The CDR3 consists of 14 residues. CDR1 and CDR2 from the germline V gene are LNHDA and SQIVND (reference sequence). In DNA, the CDR3 is TGTGCCAGTAGTATTAGGCTGGGGGCCACTGAAGCTTTCTTT. This translates into CASSIRLGATEAFF.

V usage is TRBV18 and J usage is TRBJ2-5; TRBD1 matches 12 bases. Trimming at V came to 0 bases and at J to 5 bases, leaving 16 bases not matched to a gene. There are 20 residues in the CDR3. CDR1 and CDR2 (germline): KGHSH, LQKENI. The CDR3 DNA follows: TGTGCCAGCTCACCACCAAACCACCTCCACGGGACAGGGGGCGGTGAGACCCAGTACTTC. As protein: CASSPPNHLHGTGGGETQYF.

V and J are TRBV6-5 and TRBJ2-1; TRBD2 matches 7 bases. The CDR3 extends over 14 amino acids. The junction had 5 bases not matched to a gene; V was cut back by 0 bases and J by 9 bases. Per germline, CDR1 MNHEY and CDR2 SVGAGI. CDR3 in DNA: TGTGCCAGCAGTTACTCGAGACCGGGGGGTGAGCAGTTCTTC. Amino acid sequence: CASSYSRPGGEQFF.

The chain links TRBV30 to TRBJ1-1; TRBD1 matches at 8 bases. The ends lost 3 bases at V and 4 bases at J; junction bases unmatched: 7. Germline V CDR1 and CDR2: GTSNPN, SVGIG (reference sequence). The CDR3 contains 14 residues. The CDR3 protein is CAWSPGQGSTEAFF. Here the CDR3 DNA reads TGTGCCTGGAGCCCCGGACAGGGAAGCACTGAAGCTTTCTTT.

V gene TRBV7-9 combines with J gene TRBJ2-2; 7 positions agree with TRBD1. The CDR3 sequence is 15 residues long. The V gene's germline CDR1 is SEHNR and CDR2 FQNEAQ (reference sequence). After removal of 2 bases from V and 2 bases from J, the junction contained 2 bases not matched to a gene. CDR3 loop: CASSLQGVNTGELFF. Written as DNA, the CDR3 is TGTGCCAGCAGCTTACAGGGGGTAAACACCGGGGAGCTGTTTTTT. The entire variable domain, with the rest obtained from reference TRBV7-9 and TRBJ2-2, is as follows: DTGVSQNPRHKITKRGQNVTFRCDPISEHNRLYWYRQTLGQGPEFLTYFQNEAQLEKSRLLSDRFSAERPKGSFSTLEIQRTEQGDSAMYLCASSLQGVNTGELFFGEGSRLTVL.

The CDR3 bases are TGTGCCAGCAGGACAGCGTCTCAGCAGCCCCAGCATTTT. Its protein product is CASRTASQQPQHF. The chain is built from TRBV28 and TRBJ1-5; D is possibly TRBD1 (5 bases). Trimming shortened V by 6 bases and J by 7 bases, and 13 bases separated the two germline ends. The CDR3 is 13 residues long. The germline V gene has CDR1 MDHEN and CDR2 SYDVKM.

The V and J genes are TRBV11-2 and TRBJ1-6; no clear D gene. Germline CDR1 SGHAT, CDR2 FQNNGV. Trimming removed 5 bases from V and 16 bases from J, with 18 bases in between. The CDR3 is 13 amino acids. For the CDR3, the DNA is TGTGCCAGCAGCCCTGATAGGCAGGCCAGACTCCACTTT. Translation: CASSPDRQARLHF.

This sequence joins TRBV6-5 and TRBJ1-5, with a possible D match to TRBD1 (6 bases). The CDR3 runs 15 residues. The V end lost 6 bases, the J end lost 1 base, and 13 bases lay between the germline ends. In germline, CDR1 is MNHEY, CDR2 SVGAGI. DNA of the CDR3: TGTGCCAGCAGCAACACAGGGTTGAGCAATCAGCCCCAGCATTTT. Encoded protein: CASSNTGLSNQPQHF.

The chain couples TRBV5-8 to TRBJ2-7; TRBD2 is a possible D gene (5 bases). CDR3 length: 15 amino acids. Germline V gene sequence: CDR1 SGHTS, CDR2 YDEGEE. V lost 0 bases and J lost 1, with 11 bases in between. The CDR3 sequence: CASSLVGGRSYEQYF. Here the CDR3 DNA reads TGTGCCAGCAGCTTGGTAGGAGGTAGATCCTACGAGCAGTACTTC.

The chain combines TRBV4-2 with TRBJ2-1; 12 bases are shared with TRBD2. Germline values: CDR1 LGHNA, CDR2 YNFKEQ. The CDR3 contains 17 residues. Losses at the gene ends were 3 bases for V and 1 base for J; bases not matched to a gene: 4. CDR3 sequence reads: CASSQGLAGGSYNEQFF. The CDR3 DNA follows: TGTGCCAGCAGCCAGGGACTAGCGGGTGGATCCTACAATGAGCAGTTCTTC.